A selection of T cell receptor beta chains follows, all from one sample in a study of human T cells and chemical hapten exposure. One entry per CDR3 protein, called by TCRdb with MiXCR from the RACE reads. The repertoire consists of approximately 400,000 distinct CDR3 sequences, with roughly 5% occurring once and the leading ten covering over 2%. This sample comprised whole blood, obtained in connection with sensitization to the hapten diphenylcyclopropenone (DPC). The receptors come from a woman between 45 and 65 years old with alopecia areata. Some clones in this sample may be carry-over from other donors' samples. Both conserved end residues are part of each CDR3. A D gene is named only where the DNA matches it firmly. Clone size is not always given. Where it is, it says once, few, many or a class for expanded clones.

CDR3 DNA | CDR3 protein | D gene | J gene | clone size | V gene
TGCAGCGTTGCCCAGGGCTTCACAGATACGCAGTATTTT | CSVAQGFTDTQYF | - | TRBJ2-3 | many | TRBV29-1
TGTGCCAGCAGTCACCCCCCAGGGATAAGCAATCAGCCCCAGCATTTT | CASSHPPGISNQPQHF | - | TRBJ1-5 | many | TRBV28
TGTGCCTGGAGTACCTGGGGGGCAACTAATGAAAAACTGTTTTTT | CAWSTWGATNEKLFF | - | TRBJ1-4 | few | TRBV30
TGTGCCAGCAGCTCCGGTTTAGGGGGGGCGAACTATGGCTACACCTTC | CASSSGLGGANYGYTF | - | TRBJ1-2 | - | TRBV7-8
TGTGCCAGTTCGAATCGGGCAGCCACCTACGAGCAGTACTTC | CASSNRAATYEQYF | - | TRBJ2-7 | - | TRBV19
TGTGCCAGCAGTGGAGCAGGGAATGAGCAGTTCTTC | CASSGAGNEQFF | - | TRBJ2-1 | many | TRBV6-1
TGTGCCATCAGTGAGTCAAGGAGCGGGCCCTACGAGCAGTACTTC | CAISESRSGPYEQYF | - | TRBJ2-7 | few | TRBV10-3
TGTGCCAGCAGCGTAGGCACAGGGGGCACCTACGAGCAGTACTTC | CASSVGTGGTYEQYF | TRBD1 | TRBJ2-7 | - | TRBV9
TGCAGCGTTGGGGCGGTAGATACGCAGTATTTT | CSVGAVDTQYF | - | TRBJ2-3 | few | TRBV29-1
TGTGCCACCTCCGACAGGGATAGCAATCAGCCCCAGCATTTT | CATSDRDSNQPQHF | TRBD1 | TRBJ1-5 | many | TRBV7-9
TGTGCCAGCTCCCACGACAGCTCCTCTGGAAACACCATATATTTT | CASSHDSSSGNTIYF | - | TRBJ1-3 | many | TRBV18
TGTGCCAGCAGCGCGGACGGAGGGTTTTATGGCTACACCTTC | CASSADGGFYGYTF | - | TRBJ1-2 | - | TRBV11-2
TGTGCCAGCAGTGCCGGACAGGGGTGGACCGGGGAGCTGTTTTTT | CASSAGQGWTGELFF | TRBD1 | TRBJ2-2 | many | TRBV2
TGTGCCAGCTCGCCCAGGAGTAGTTCACCCCTCCACTTT | CASSPRSSSPLHF | - | TRBJ1-6 | many | TRBV18
TGCAGCGTTTCGGGGATTTACACGCGGCGGACCCAGTACTTC | CSVSGIYTRRTQYF | - | TRBJ2-5 | many | TRBV29-1
TGTGCCAGCAGTGAACCCGGAAATGAACGCACTGAAGCTTTCTTT | CASSEPGNERTEAFF | - | TRBJ1-1 | many | TRBV6-1
TGTGCCAGCAGCCAACGAACAGGGGGCCCCTACGAGCAGTACTTC | CASSQRTGGPYEQYF | TRBD1 | TRBJ2-7 | few | TRBV14
TGTGCTAGTGGTTTGGCCGATTTCGGGGGCGAGCAGTACTTC | CASGLADFGGEQYF | - | TRBJ2-7 | many | TRBV12-5
TGTGCCAGCAGCTTGGGGACAGGGATTGGAAACACCATATATTTT | CASSLGTGIGNTIYF | TRBD1 | TRBJ1-3 | few | TRBV5-6
TGCAGCGTTGAACCGGGACAGGGAGTCGACGAGCAGTACTTC | CSVEPGQGVDEQYF | TRBD1 | TRBJ2-7 | many | TRBV29-1
TGTGCCAGCAGCTCGACAGGGGGCGTATACGAGCAGTACTTC | CASSSTGGVYEQYF | TRBD1 | TRBJ2-7 | many | TRBV7-9
TGTGCCATCAGTGATAAACCCGGGACTAGTCCCTACGAGCAGTACTTC | CAISDKPGTSPYEQYF | TRBD2 | TRBJ2-7 | many | TRBV10-3
TGTGCCAGCAGTCCCCCCGGAGCTGAAGCTTTCTTT | CASSPPGAEAFF | - | TRBJ1-1 | many | TRBV6-2/TRBV6-3